The present entry profiles one T cell receptor (beta chain) with its context. Its matching antigen is unknown. This specimen comes from a study of cytomegalovirus exposure and HLA in healthy donors. Amplification used 60 Vbeta primers and 13 Jbeta primers. Profiling relied on immunoSEQ multiplex PCR, and the TCRdb table lists in-frame clones only, not all of them. Of 100,000 to 150,000 clones listed, approximately 17% are singletons. Study-wide results and caveats: In vitro data verified a few CMV-associated chains as specific for CMV antigens. Most of the TCR beta V segments (in an earlier analysis) were productive either about 90% or about 30% of the time. The classifier reportedly diagnosed cytomegalovirus status with high sensitivity and specificity.

Germline lookup yields CDR1 MNHEY and CDR2 SVGAGI. With 5 bases removed from V and 4 bases from J, the gap between germline ends came to 9 bases. The CDR3 sequence is 14 residues long. The receptor comes from a female donor in good health and CMV-seropositive. This sequence joins TRBV6-5 and TRBJ1-6; no firm D call. The sample consisted of PBMCs. CDR3 sequence reads: CASSMSSYNSPLHF. The CDR3 nucleotides read TGTGCCAGCAGTATGTCCTCTTATAATTCACCCCTCCACTTT.